This entry lists 18 T cell receptor beta chains sequenced from one sample in a study of blood T cell repertoires in COVID-19. Data came from immunoSEQ multiplex PCR; TCRdb stores just in-frame clones and leaves some out. This sample yields about 62,000 clones, of which around 91% are seen a single time; over 15% belongs to the top ten. The sample taken for sequencing was peripheral blood. These receptors were collected from an older woman with COVID-19, enrolled during active disease.

Here the CDR3 reads CAWIPPGNTIYF. DNA for the CDR3: TGTGCCTGGATCCCTCCCGGAAACACCATATATTTT. The gene calls are TRBV30 and TRBJ1-3; the D is unclear. The CDR3 consists of 12 residues. V lost 4 bases and J 4 bases, leaving 8 bases between the germline ends. CDR1 GTSNPN and CDR2 SVGIG come from the germline V gene (reference sequence). The full variable domain, completed using reference TRBV30 and TRBJ1-3, is SQTIHQWPATLVQPVGSPLSLECTVEGTSNPNLYWYRQAAGRGLQLLFYSVGIGQISSEVPQNLSASRPQDRQFILSSKKLLLSDSGFYLCAWIPPGNTIYFGEGSWLTVV.

In its sample, this clone was seen once. This chain connects TRBV21-1 to TRBJ2-7; the D segment call TRBD2 is taken from the table without a DNA check. TRBV21-1 is classified as a pseudogene. The CDR3 is 15 residues long. CDR3 in DNA: TGTGCCAGCAGCAAGGCGGGTCCCCCTCGGTACGAGCAGTACTTC. As protein: CASSKAGPPRYEQYF.

With respect to this clone: Mismatch with germline at one junction end may stem from a read error. The chain couples TRBV9 to TRBJ1-2; possibly TRBD1 for D (5 bases). Germline V gene sequence: CDR1 SGDLS, CDR2 YYNGEE. The CDR3 runs to 15 residues. CDR3 residues: CASSVESWAGYSASF. Here the CDR3 DNA reads TGTGCCAGCAGCGTAGAATCATGGGCAGGGTATTCCGCCTCCTTC.

This sequence joins TRBV7-2 and TRBJ1-1; D is perhaps TRBD1 (5 bases). CDR1 and CDR2 from the germline V gene are SGHTA and FQGNSA. CDR3 length equals 15 residues. Between the trimmed V and J ends, which lost 1 base and 1 base, there was a span of 10 bases. Here the CDR3 reads CASSLVTGGNTEAFF. The CDR3 DNA reads as TGTGCCAGCAGCTTAGTAACGGGGGGGAACACTGAAGCTTTCTTT.

V usage is TRBV19 and J usage is TRBJ2-7; 7 nucleotides match TRBD2. The CDR3 is made up of 13 amino acids. The germline gives CDR1 LNHDA, CDR2 SQIVND (reference sequence). The V gene end was trimmed by 3 bases and the J gene end by 4 bases; junction bases not matched to a gene: 3. The CDR3 here is CASSIGLVYEQYF. The CDR3 DNA is TGTGCCAGTAGTATCGGACTAGTATACGAGCAGTACTTC.

The chain combines TRBV28 with TRBJ2-1; D perhaps matches TRBD2 (6 bases). The CDR3 runs to 12 residues. The germline V and J ends were trimmed by 6 bases and 7 bases, with 10 bases remaining between them. Germline V CDR1 and CDR2: MDHEN, SYDVKM. The CDR3 spells CASRGGTNEQFF. The CDR3 nucleotides are TGTGCCAGCAGGGGCGGGACGAATGAGCAGTTCTTC.

The chain carries TRBV5-1 and TRBJ2-4; D is possibly TRBD1 (6 bases). Trimming left V 7 bases short and J 0 bases short, with 11 bases between. The germline V gene encodes CDR1 SGHRS and CDR2 YFSETQ. The length of the CDR3 is 14 residues. The chain's CDR3 is CASAEGVAKNIQYF. The CDR3 DNA follows: TGCGCCAGCGCCGAGGGGGTAGCCAAAAACATTCAGTACTTC.

This chain connects TRBV11-2 to TRBJ1-3; D gene ambiguous. V lost 4 bases, J lost 0 bases, and 10 bases lay in between. CDR3 length: 15 amino acids. Germline V gene sequence: CDR1 SGHAT, CDR2 FQNNGV. The CDR3 loop reads CASSYSPNSGNTIYF. The CDR3 region has the DNA TGTGCCAGCAGCTACAGCCCCAACTCTGGAAACACCATATATTTT.

J is TRBJ1-6 and V is TRBV19, with D perhaps matching TRBD1 (6 bases). Trimming left V 7 bases short and J 0 bases short, with 22 bases between. In germline, CDR1 is LNHDA, CDR2 SQIVND (reference sequence). The CDR3 has 19 amino acids. The CDR3 region has the DNA TGTGCCAGTAAAGTTTGGTCGACAGGAACAAGCTCCTATAATTCACCCCTCCACTTT. Protein product: CASKVWSTGTSSYNSPLHF.

CDR3 amino acids: CASGSLGQGSTDTQYF. CDR3 nucleotide sequence: TGTGCCAGCGGAAGCCTGGGACAGGGAAGCACAGATACGCAGTATTTT. This sequence joins TRBV9 and TRBJ2-3; 9 bases match TRBD1. Germline CDR1 and CDR2: SGDLS and YYNGEE. J gave up 0 bases and V 7 bases, and 9 bases lay outside the gene matches. The CDR3 length is 16 residues.

The chain couples TRBV2 to TRBJ2-3; 11 positions agree with TRBD1. The CDR3 is 13 residues long. Trimming cost V 6 bases and J 9 bases; bases outside gene matches: 5. CDR1 is SNHLY, CDR2 FYNNEI, per germline. DNA for the CDR3: TGTGCCAGCAGAGGGACAGGGGGAGGAACGCAGTATTTT. It specifies CASRGTGGGTQYF.

The chain has TRBV18 and TRBJ2-7; 10 nucleotides match TRBD2. CDR1 and CDR2 (germline): KGHSH, LQKENI. Trimming at V came to 0 bases and at J to 7 bases, leaving 9 bases not matched to a gene. The CDR3 is made up of 16 amino acids. The CDR3 loop is CASSPPGLAGAGEQYF. As DNA, the CDR3 is TGTGCCAGCTCACCACCAGGGCTAGCGGGAGCTGGTGAGCAGTACTTC.

The CDR3 nucleotides are TGTGCCACCAGTGACCCAGGGAGGAATACCGGGGAGCTGTTTTTT. It translates to CATSDPGRNTGELFF. The chain has TRBV24-1 and TRBJ2-2; TRBD2 might be the D (6 bases). The CDR3 runs to 15 residues. Trimming cost V 4 bases and J 5 bases, with 13 bases left between them. The germline CDR1 and CDR2 sequences are KGHDR and SFDVKD.

V gene TRBV14 combines with J gene TRBJ1-2; weak D call: TRBD1 (6 bases). The length of the CDR3 is 13 residues. With 5 bases removed from V and 3 bases from J, the gap between germline ends came to 10 bases. The germline V gene has CDR1 SGHDN and CDR2 FVKESK. The CDR3 here is CASSGRGDYGYTF. CDR3 coding DNA: TGTGCCAGCAGCGGCAGGGGAGACTATGGCTACACCTTC.

The chain recombines TRBV7-2 with TRBJ1-1; unclear D gene. The CDR3 is 14 residues long. V was clipped by 3 bases and J by 7 bases, with 15 bases between them. Germline V gene sequence: CDR1 SGHTA, CDR2 FQGNSA. DNA of the CDR3: TGTGCCAGCAGCTTTCGAGTAACGGGGAATGAAGCTTTCTTT. This sequence encodes CASSFRVTGNEAFF.

This chain joins TRBV10-3 and TRBJ1-2; 8 nucleotides line up with TRBD1. J lost 7 bases, V lost 2 bases, and 6 bases had no gene match. CDR1 and CDR2 from the germline V gene are ENHRY and SYGVKD. CDR3 length equals 14 residues. The CDR3 loop is CAISEDRGLAGYTF. Here the CDR3 DNA reads TGTGCCATCAGTGAGGACAGGGGTCTTGCTGGCTACACCTTC.

The rearrangement links TRBV20-1 to TRBJ2-5; weak D call: TRBD1 (6 bases). V lost 7 bases and J lost 1, with 7 bases in between. The germline CDR1 and CDR2 sequences are DFQATT and SNEGSKA (reference sequence). This CDR3 has 11 residues. The CDR3 DNA reads as TGCAGTGGACAGGTCCAAGAGACCCAGTACTTC. It yields the protein CSGQVQETQYF.

This chain connects TRBV6-5 to TRBJ2-7; TRBD2 matches at 8 bases. CDR3 length equals 15 residues. Germline V gene sequence: CDR1 MNHEY, CDR2 SVGAGI. Unmatched junction bases numbered 9, after V lost 5 bases and J lost 3 bases. DNA of the CDR3: TGTGCCAGCAGTCGAAAGCGGGAGACGTACTACGAGCAGTACTTC. Its protein product is CASSRKRETYYEQYF.